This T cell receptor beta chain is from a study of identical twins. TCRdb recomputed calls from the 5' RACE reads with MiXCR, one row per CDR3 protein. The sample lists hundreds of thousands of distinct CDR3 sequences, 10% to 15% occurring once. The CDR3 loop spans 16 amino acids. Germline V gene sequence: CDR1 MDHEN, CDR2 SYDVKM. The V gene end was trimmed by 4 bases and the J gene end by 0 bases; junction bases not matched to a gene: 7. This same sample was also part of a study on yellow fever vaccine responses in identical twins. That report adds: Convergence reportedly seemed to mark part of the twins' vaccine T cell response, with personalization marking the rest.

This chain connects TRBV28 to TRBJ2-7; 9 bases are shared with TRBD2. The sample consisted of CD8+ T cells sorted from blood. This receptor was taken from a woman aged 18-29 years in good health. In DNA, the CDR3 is TGTGCCAGCAGTTCCCCTAGCGGGAATCCCTCCTACGAGCAGTACTTC. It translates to CASSSPSGNPSYEQYF.